This TCR beta chain was recorded in a study of T cells in Graves' hyperthyroidism and ophthalmopathy. General observations from the study: Ophthalmopathy was identified by the model a median about 6.8 months ahead of onset. In blood, most of the thyroid clonotypes expanded above 0.001 were also present.

Exclusion of a patient resulted from uncontrolled infection, other autoimmune disease, pregnancy or lactation. The diagnostic basis comprised clinical symptoms, serum thyroxine and TRAb, thyroid ultrasound and orbital computed tomography. As concerns this clonotype: Its antigen is undetermined.

Amplified TCR beta CDR3 regions derived from RNA transcripts. A first-round RT-PCR of the TCR CDR3 used the HTBI primer set. TCRdb itself ran the multiplex PCR reads through MiXCR, one entry per CDR3 protein. The sample includes more than 550,000 distinct CDR3 sequences, just under 45% of them seen just once. Sequenced sample: peripheral blood or thyroid tissue (not recorded which). This TCR came from an adult man with Graves' disease, either hyperthyroidism or ophthalmopathy (not recorded which).

The DNA for the CDR3 is TGTGCCAGCAGCGTAGCAAGCGGGGGATTCTACGAGCAGTACTTC. Amino acid sequence: CASSVASGGFYEQYF. J is TRBJ2-7 and V is TRBV9, with TRBD2 matching 8 bases. This CDR3 contains 15 residues. The germline V gene encodes CDR1 SGDLS and CDR2 YYNGEE. V lost 0 bases and J lost 3; bases outside the gene matches: 5.